The source of this TCR beta chain is a study of blood T cell repertoires in COVID-19. Background on the study: Italy, Spain and the United States were the sources of the convalescent and acute COVID-19 samples. PBMCs, B-cell-depleted T cells, or T cells provided the cDNA or gDNA that made up the material.

In the authors' methods: Amplifying reference gene primers gave estimates of nucleated cell counts. Clones were read by immunoSEQ multiplex PCR, and TCRdb kept only the in-frame ones, dropping some. The V and J calls and clone size were taken over from that table, and D and trimming were inferred from the DNA. The repertoire holds 220,000 or so clones, about four fifths seen once, with approximately 3.8% in the top ten. V was clipped by 4 bases and J by 3 bases; unmatched bases: 11. The CDR3 sequence is 18 residues long. Germline CDR1 is SGHRS and CDR2 is YFSETQ. This clonotype was sampled from a woman aged 80 or older with acute or convalescent COVID-19. The chain joins TRBV5-1 to TRBJ2-5, with 14 nucleotides matching TRBD2. The specimen sequenced was peripheral blood. The CDR3 spells CASSPGLAGATLKETQYF. CDR3 sequence (DNA): TGCGCCAGCAGCCCGGGACTAGCGGGGGCTACACTCAAAGAGACCCAGTACTTC.